A single sample gave rise to the 15 T cell receptor beta chains below, sequenced in a study of T cells in localized non-small cell lung cancer. Sequenced by immunoSEQ multiplex PCR; TCRdb stores in-frame clones only, minus some. There are approximately 72,000 clones in the sample; approximately 85% occur only once, and about 13% lies in the top ten. This material consisted of peripheral blood, taken before any cancer treatment. The receptors here all came from a female donor of 60 years or more with stage I lung adenocarcinoma.

V gene TRBV4-1 combines with J gene TRBJ2-7; tentatively, D is TRBD1 (6 bases). V was cut by 3 bases and J by 0 bases, with 15 bases left in between. The CDR3 covers 16 residues. Germline V gives CDR1 MGHRA, CDR2 YSYEKL. The CDR3 spells CASSHGQPFFSYEQYF. CDR3 bases: TGCGCCAGCAGCCACGGACAGCCGTTTTTCTCCTACGAGCAGTACTTC.

In its sample, this clone was seen a few times. The chain couples TRBV6-5 to TRBJ2-5, with a possible D match to TRBD2 (6 bases). V lost 6 bases to trimming and J lost 3 bases, with 14 bases between them. The length of the CDR3 is 14 residues. CDR1 and CDR2 from the germline V gene are MNHEY and SVGAGI. CDR3 loop: CASRQGTSKETQYF. The CDR3 DNA follows: TGTGCCAGCAGACAAGGGACTTCAAAAGAGACCCAGTACTTC.

The count of this clone is one. The V and J genes are TRBV6-1 and TRBJ1-6, with 9 bases lining up with TRBD1. Trimming removed 7 bases from V and 6 bases from J; junction bases left unmatched: 7. Looked up from germline, CDR1 is MNHNS and CDR2 is SASEGT. This CDR3 is built from 15 residues. CDR3 coding DNA: TGTGCCAGCACGAAGGACAGGGGTTTTAATTCACCCCTCCACTTT. This codes for CASTKDRGFNSPLHF.

V is TRBV7-8 and J is TRBJ1-6; D is ambiguous. Germline CDR1 SGHVS, CDR2 FQNEAQ. The CDR3 length is 15 residues. Trimming removed 5 bases from V and 0 bases from J, with 8 bases in between. The CDR3 sequence is CASSARSSYNSPLHF. For the CDR3, the DNA is TGTGCCAGCAGCGCCAGGAGCTCCTATAATTCACCCCTCCACTTT.

A few counts support this clone. The chain recombines TRBV6-1 with TRBJ1-1; 7 positions match TRBD1. V lost 5 bases to trimming and J lost 1 base; unmatched junction nucleotides: 7. The CDR3 spans 15 residues. In germline, CDR1 is MNHNS, CDR2 SASEGT. CDR3 DNA sequence: TGTGCCAGCAGTACAGACAGGGTTGGGAACACTGAAGCTTTCTTT. Protein: CASSTDRVGNTEAFF.

The CDR3 region is CAWREDAQETQYF. The CDR3 nucleotides are TGTGCCTGGAGGGAGGACGCCCAAGAGACCCAGTACTTC. The chain couples TRBV30 to TRBJ2-5; D perhaps matches TRBD2 (5 bases). Germline loops: CDR1 GTSNPN, CDR2 SVGIG (reference sequence). CDR3 length equals 13 residues. Trimming removed 3 bases at V and 1 base at J, with 9 bases between.

The genes are TRBV7-3 and TRBJ1-4, with a tentative D call TRBD1 (6 bases). The germline V gene has CDR1 SGHTA and CDR2 FQGTGA. Trimming stripped 3 bases from V and 4 bases from J, with 12 bases between. The CDR3 has 15 residues. CDR3 sequence: CASSFRGSLNEKLFF. In DNA form, the CDR3 reads TGTGCCAGCAGCTTCAGGGGTTCCCTTAATGAAAAACTGTTTTTT. Full variable domain (remainder filled in from reference TRBV7-3 and TRBJ1-4): GAGVSQTPSNKVTEKGKYVELRCDPISGHTALYWYRQSLGQGPEFLIYFQGTGAADDSGLPNDRFFAVRPEGSVSTLKIQRTERGDSAVYLCASSFRGSLNEKLFFGSGTQLSVL.

The chain joins TRBV5-1 to TRBJ2-2, with a weak D call TRBD1 (7 bases). Germline V CDR1 and CDR2: SGHRS, YFSETQ. V was pared by 5 bases and J by 1 base, with 15 bases between. The CDR3 covers 16 residues. This CDR3 reads CASRPGGIMNTGELFF. In nucleotides, the CDR3 is TGCGCCAGCAGGCCAGGGGGGATAATGAACACCGGGGAGCTGTTTTTT.

V is TRBV7-8 and J is TRBJ2-7; weak D call: TRBD2 (6 bases). V dropped 4 bases and J dropped 2 bases, with 12 bases sitting between them. This CDR3 comprises 14 residues. CDR1 SGHVS and CDR2 FQNEAQ come from the germline V gene. Here the CDR3 reads CASSYWRETYEQYF. The CDR3 nucleotides read TGTGCCAGCAGCTACTGGAGGGAGACCTACGAGCAGTACTTC. Based on the CDR3 plus reference TRBV7-8 and TRBJ2-7, the full variable domain is GAGVSQSPRYKVAKRGQDVALRCDPISGHVSLFWYQQALGQGPEFLTYFQNEAQLDKSGLPSDRFFAERPEGSVSTLKIQRTQQEDSAVYLCASSYWRETYEQYFGPGTRLTVT.

The table lists this clone with a count of one. V and J are TRBV27 and TRBJ2-1, with 7 bases aligning to TRBD2. The V segment lost 3 bases and the J segment 1 base; nucleotides outside the gene matches: 3. CDR3 length: 15 amino acids. Germline V lookup: CDR1 MNHEY, CDR2 SMNVEV (reference sequence). CDR3 bases: TGTGCCAGCAGTTTTATGGGGGGGTCCTACAATGAGCAGTTCTTC. Its translation is CASSFMGGSYNEQFF.

This chain joins TRBV30 and TRBJ2-5, with 12 bases matching TRBD2. Looked up from germline, CDR1 is GTSNPN and CDR2 is SVGIG (reference sequence). This CDR3 has 17 amino acids. With 0 bases clipped from V and 5 bases from J, the junction kept 10 bases outside the gene matches. In nucleotides, the CDR3 is TGTGCCTGGAGTGTTTTCTCTAGCGGGAGGGCGGGGGAGACCCAGTACTTC. Its translation: CAWSVFSSGRAGETQYF.

The J gene is TRBJ1-4, the V gene TRBV5-1; the D gene is possibly TRBD1 (5 bases). Per germline, CDR1 SGHRS and CDR2 YFSETQ. Trimming removed 1 base at V and 8 bases at J, with 12 bases between. The CDR3 is made up of 14 amino acids. The CDR3 coding sequence is TGCGCCAGCAGCTTGCCGGGGCCGCCGGAAAAACTGTTTTTT. It specifies CASSLPGPPEKLFF.

The rearrangement joins TRBV27 to TRBJ1-2; D unresolved. V lost 0 bases to trimming and J lost 7 bases, with 9 bases between them. Germline V gene sequence: CDR1 MNHEY, CDR2 SMNVEV (reference sequence). The CDR3 sequence is 13 residues long. The DNA of the CDR3 is TGTGCCAGCAGTTTATCAGGGAAATCTGGCTACACCTTC. Its translation is CASSLSGKSGYTF.

The V gene is TRBV6-5, the J gene TRBJ2-3; the D is unclear. Germline V gene sequence: CDR1 MNHEY, CDR2 SVGAGI. Trimming stripped 7 bases from V and 1 base from J, with 15 bases between. The CDR3 consists of 15 residues. This CDR3 is CASTSNSLGTDTQYF. The CDR3 bases are TGTGCCAGCACCTCCAATAGCCTTGGCACAGATACGCAGTATTTT.

This clone showed up just once. The chain uses TRBV19 and TRBJ2-3; D might be TRBD2 (5 bases). Trimming removed 3 bases at V and 11 bases at J, with 15 bases between. The CDR3 runs to 13 residues. The V gene's germline CDR1 is LNHDA and CDR2 SQIVND (reference sequence). In nucleotides, the CDR3 is TGTGCCAGTAGTATCGGAGGCTACCCCTGGCAGTATTTT. Protein: CASSIGGYPWQYF.